This T cell receptor beta chain was retrieved from a study of OX40 agonist ivuxolimab in advanced cancers. In the study overall: A partial response was reached by three patients: one with hepatocellular carcinoma and two with cutaneous melanoma.

Autoimmune disease history or systemic immunosuppression excluded patients. Trimming removed 0 bases from V and 2 bases from J, with 14 bases in between. The germline gives CDR1 LGHNA, CDR2 YSLEER. The CDR3 sequence is 16 residues long. The protocol was immunoSEQ multiplex PCR, while the TCRdb copy is restricted to in-frame clones and leaves out a portion. The sample lists fewer than 100,000 clones; approximately 90% were seen once. The receptor was isolated from an adult with an advanced solid tumor such as melanoma, head and neck, liver or kidney cancer. The starting material was CD4+ or CD8+ T cells sorted from blood, obtained in a trial of the OX40 agonist ivuxolimab. This chain connects TRBV4-3 to TRBJ2-7; unclear D gene. The CDR3 is CASSQDRVAPPYEQYF. The CDR3 DNA reads TGCGCCAGCAGCCAAGATCGGGTGGCACCTCCCTACGAGCAGTACTTC.